This T cell receptor beta chain was captured in a study of T-cell memory formation after mild COVID-19. Looking at the study overall: There were largely donor-specific TCR clusters.

This clonotype came up many times. Antigen unknown. TCRdb analysed the 5' RACE reads with MiXCR anew, one entry per CDR3 protein. Of 29,000 or so distinct CDR3 sequences listed, roughly 12% are singletons. Whole-study results and caveats: Among clones contracting day 15 to 85, CD4/CD8 was balanced, whereas later expanders leaned CD4+. The SARS-CoV-2 specificity of second-wave clones reaching peak at day 37 remained unverified. The study found contracting CD4+ clones mainly in CM and EM and contracting CD8+ clones in EMRA.

This CDR3 has 14 amino acids. With 6 bases removed from V and 4 bases from J, the gap between germline ends came to 15 bases. Germline V CDR1 and CDR2: MDHEN, SYDVKM. Sample: PBMCs or a T cell subset sorted from them (not recorded which). The gene calls are TRBV28 and TRBJ1-2, with TRBD1 as a possible D gene (6 bases). The sequence was obtained from an adult woman who had mild COVID-19 (a few samples of this study predate the infection). Cell type and time point are not known. The CDR3 loop is CASRPRGRGYGYTF. DNA of the CDR3: TGTGCCAGCAGGCCCAGGGGAAGGGGCTATGGCTACACCTTC.